Presented here are 8 T cell receptor beta chains from one specimen sequenced in a study of T cell repertoires in cytomegalovirus infection. Via MiXCR, TCRdb re-called the reads, giving one row per CDR3 protein. The sample has around 490,000 distinct CDR3 sequences; more than 20% are singletons. Sequencing used PBMCs. The source of these receptors is a human donor in good health (CMV status not recorded). Some clones in this sample may be carry-over from other donors' samples.

The chain has TRBV7-9 and TRBJ1-2; D might be TRBD1 (6 bases). V was clipped by 4 bases and J by 5 bases, with 14 bases between them. Per the germline V gene, CDR1 is SEHNR and CDR2 is FQNEAQ (reference sequence). This CDR3 is built from 14 residues. The CDR3 sequence is CASSSTGTTYGYTF. The DNA of the CDR3 is TGTGCCAGCAGCTCGACCGGGACAACTTATGGCTACACCTTC.

This clonotype turned up a few times. The V gene is TRBV20-1, the J gene TRBJ2-5, with TRBD2 identical over 8 bases. Germline values: CDR1 DFQATT, CDR2 SNEGSKA (reference sequence). Germline trimming cut 5 bases from V and 5 bases from J; bases unmatched to any gene: 13. This CDR3 has 15 amino acids. DNA of the CDR3: TGCAGTGCTGTCAAAGCGGGAGCATCGCATGAGACCCAGTACTTC. This gives the protein CSAVKAGASHETQYF.

The V call is TRBV7-6, the J call TRBJ2-3; TRBD2 matches at 11 bases. Germline-derived CDR1 and CDR2 are SGHVS and FNYEAQ. This CDR3 is built from 16 residues. The V segment lost 2 bases and the J segment 5 bases; nucleotides outside the gene matches: 6. CDR3 region: CASSLRGLAGEDTQYF. The CDR3 DNA reads TGTGCCAGCAGCTTACGAGGACTAGCGGGTGAAGATACGCAGTATTTT. The whole variable domain, remainder taken from reference TRBV7-6 and TRBJ2-3, is GAGVSQSPRYKVTKRGQDVALRCDPISGHVSLYWYRQALGQGPEFLTYFNYEAQQDKSGLPNDRFSAERPEGSISTLTIQRTEQRDSAMYRCASSLRGLAGEDTQYFGPGTRLTVL.

This chain connects TRBV20-1 to TRBJ2-5; 13 nucleotides match TRBD2. The ends lost 5 bases at V and 5 bases at J; junction bases unmatched: 8. CDR1 and CDR2 (germline): DFQATT, SNEGSKA (reference sequence). This CDR3 has 15 residues. The chain's CDR3 is CSAQRTLAGGETQYF. Written as DNA, the CDR3 is TGCAGTGCTCAGAGGACACTAGCGGGAGGGGAGACCCAGTACTTC.

The chain has TRBV4-3 and TRBJ2-3; a possible D gene is TRBD2 (6 bases). The germline V gene encodes CDR1 LGHNA and CDR2 YSLEER. The CDR3 is 16 residues long. V lost 10 bases to trimming and J lost 3 bases, with 23 bases between them. CDR3 DNA sequence: TGCGCCACCAACGACTGGGGAGGTTCCCAGACAGATACGCAGTATTTT. Encoded protein: CATNDWGGSQTDTQYF.

This clonotype was seen more than once but under ten times. The chain is built from TRBV20-1 and TRBJ2-5; 11 positions agree with TRBD1. The CDR3 loop spans 15 amino acids. Germline V gene sequence: CDR1 DFQATT, CDR2 SNEGSKA (reference sequence). With 6 bases clipped from V and 0 bases from J, the junction kept 6 bases outside the gene matches. The CDR3 coding sequence is TGCAGTGCCATCCGGGACAGGGGGAACCAAGAGACCCAGTACTTC. It yields the protein CSAIRDRGNQETQYF.

There are a few counts of this clonotype. This chain uses TRBV5-1 with TRBJ2-5; D uncertain. Germline CDR1 is SGHRS and CDR2 is YFSETQ. Trimming left V 6 bases short and J 0 bases short, with 15 bases between. CDR3 length equals 15 residues. CDR3 region: CASTVIGAYQETQYF. CDR3 DNA: TGCGCCAGCACGGTTATAGGCGCGTACCAAGAGACCCAGTACTTC.

At least ten counts were recorded for this clonotype. The V and J genes are TRBV7-2 and TRBJ2-7; D tentatively fits TRBD1 or TRBD2 (6 bases each). Germline CDR1 SGHTA, CDR2 FQGNSA. Trimming pared 6 bases from V and 6 bases from J, leaving 21 bases between. CDR3 size: 15 residues. CDR3: CASSDRPGAVIEQYF. The CDR3 coding sequence is TGTGCCAGCAGTGACAGGCCGGGGGCCGTTATCGAGCAGTACTTC. Together with reference TRBV7-2 and TRBJ2-7, the CDR3 gives the full variable domain: GAGVSQSPSNKVTEKGKDVELRCDPISGHTALYWYRQSLGQGLEFLIYFQGNSAPDKSGLPSDRFSAERTGGSVSTLTIQRTQQEDSAVYLCASSDRPGAVIEQYFGPGTRLTVT.